Each of the 22 T cell receptor beta chains below was sequenced from the same sample in a study of shared clonotypes between healthy human individuals. Only in-frame clones appear in the TCRdb table, and some are missing; sequencing was by immunoSEQ multiplex PCR. Here the sample spans 2,100,000 or so clones, 90% to 96% being singletons. The specimen was naive CD4+ T cells sorted from blood. This sample's subset: CD45RA+ positively selected. These receptors were obtained from a man aged 18 to 29 in good health.

The chain recombines TRBV6-1 with TRBJ1-4; D unclear. Trimming took off 1 base at V and 5 bases at J, with 8 bases between the two ends. The V gene's germline CDR1 is MNHNS and CDR2 SASEGT. This CDR3 contains 14 residues. The CDR3, as DNA: TGTGCCAGCAGTGAAGGACTCCTAAATGAAAAACTGTTTTTT. It is translated as CASSEGLLNEKLFF.

The chain carries TRBV12-5 and TRBJ1-2; D is uncertain. V was cut by 2 bases and J by 2 bases, with 9 bases left in between. This CDR3 has 14 residues. Germline V CDR1 and CDR2: LGHNT, FRNRAP. In DNA, the CDR3 is TGTGCTAGTGGTTTGAAGGACGGGAACTATGGCTACACCTTC. Translating it yields CASGLKDGNYGYTF.

This chain joins TRBV6-6 and TRBJ1-1, with TRBD1 identical over 8 bases. The trim removed 6 bases at V and 2 bases at J, leaving 8 bases unmatched. Germline lookup yields CDR1 MNHNY and CDR2 SVGAGI (reference sequence). The CDR3 is 15 amino acids. CDR3 sequence reads: CASSPGGRLNTEAFF. In DNA form, the CDR3 reads TGTGCCAGCAGCCCAGGGGGCAGGCTTAACACTGAAGCTTTCTTT.

The chain uses TRBV10-3 and TRBJ2-3; 10 positions agree with TRBD2. Losses at the gene ends were 5 bases for V and 6 bases for J; bases not matched to a gene: 17. Germline V lookup: CDR1 ENHRY, CDR2 SYGVKD. The CDR3 consists of 18 residues. The CDR3 region is CAISNQLAGSSLGDTQYF. DNA for the CDR3: TGTGCCATCAGTAATCAACTAGCGGGATCTTCTCTTGGGGATACGCAGTATTTT.

The chain recombines TRBV19 with TRBJ2-2; TRBD2 agrees at 12 bases. CDR1 is LNHDA and CDR2 is SQIVND in the germline V gene (reference sequence). After removal of 4 bases from V and 0 bases from J, the junction contained 3 bases not matched to a gene. The CDR3 totals 17 residues. CDR3 nucleotide sequence: TGTGCCAGTAGTAACGGACTAGCGGGGTCGAACACCGGGGAGCTGTTTTTT. Its translation: CASSNGLAGSNTGELFF.

CDR3 coding DNA: TGTGCCAGCAGTGAGTGGCGAACGGGAACGGTTTACAATGAGCAGTTCTTC. Translation gives CASSEWRTGTVYNEQFF. The chain links TRBV2 to TRBJ2-1, with D perhaps TRBD2 (5 bases). The ends were cut back, 3 bases at V and 4 bases at J, with 19 bases in the middle. Germline loops: CDR1 SNHLY, CDR2 FYNNEI. This CDR3 spans 17 amino acids.

V usage is TRBV4-1 and J usage is TRBJ2-7, with 8 nucleotides matching TRBD1. V was clipped by 3 bases and J by 5 bases; unmatched bases: 9. Per the germline V gene, CDR1 is MGHRA and CDR2 is YSYEKL. The CDR3 is 15 residues long. CDR3 bases: TGCGCCAGCAGCCAGGTCACGGCAGGGGGCGACGAGCAGTACTTC. Protein sequence: CASSQVTAGGDEQYF.

The chain combines TRBV19 with TRBJ2-6; TRBD1 is a possible D gene (5 bases). This CDR3 is 15 amino acids long. Germline V gene sequence: CDR1 LNHDA, CDR2 SQIVND (reference sequence). The V end lost 5 bases, the J end lost 2 bases, and 10 bases lay between the germline ends. CDR3 in amino acids: CASSVSGPGANVLTF. CDR3 coding DNA: TGTGCCAGTAGTGTCTCAGGGCCTGGGGCCAACGTCCTGACTTTC.

As concerns this clone: Other nucleotide sequences in the sample specify the same CDR3. CDR3 sequence reads: CASSLEGTNEKLFF. CDR3 sequence (DNA): TGCGCCAGCAGCTTAGAGGGGACTAATGAAAAACTGTTTTTT. J is TRBJ1-4 and V is TRBV5-1, with D possibly being TRBD1 (5 bases). Trimming removed 2 bases at V and 2 bases at J, with 7 bases between. Germline-derived CDR1 and CDR2 are SGHRS and YFSETQ. The CDR3 runs to 14 residues.

The chain uses TRBV10-3 and TRBJ2-5, with 7 bases lining up with TRBD1. CDR1 ENHRY and CDR2 SYGVKD come from the germline V gene. CDR3 size: 12 residues. V was pared by 5 bases and J by 4 bases, with 1 base of the junction left unmatched. DNA for the CDR3: TGTGCCATCAGTACAGGGGTAGAGACCCAGTACTTC. Translating gives CAISTGVETQYF.

The chain joins TRBV10-3 to TRBJ2-7; TRBD2 agrees at 13 bases. Unmatched junction bases numbered 2, after V lost 4 bases and J lost 5 bases. The CDR3 length is 14 residues. The germline gives CDR1 ENHRY, CDR2 SYGVKD. The CDR3 here is CAISALAGGDEQYF. DNA for the CDR3: TGTGCCATCAGTGCACTAGCGGGGGGGGACGAGCAGTACTTC.

The genes are TRBV7-2 and TRBJ2-5; the D is unclear. Germline CDR1 is SGHTA and CDR2 is FQGNSA. This CDR3 is 11 amino acids long. Trimming left V 1 base short and J 6 bases short, with 3 bases between. The CDR3 sequence: CASSLDQTQYF. The CDR3 DNA follows: TGTGCCAGCAGCTTAGACCAGACCCAGTACTTC.

This rearrangement joins TRBV10-1 to TRBJ2-2; 12 bases line up with TRBD2. Germline assignment: CDR1 WNHNN and CDR2 SYGVQD (reference sequence). V shed 6 bases and J 0 bases; nucleotides not matched to a gene: 5. CDR3 length: 17 residues. This CDR3 reads CASSTSGRTANTGELFF. DNA of the CDR3: TGCGCCAGCAGCACTAGCGGGAGGACCGCGAACACCGGGGAGCTGTTTTTT.

The chain employs TRBV19 and TRBJ1-2, with D uncertain. Germline CDR1 LNHDA, CDR2 SQIVND (reference sequence). This CDR3 contains 14 residues. Trimming stripped 5 bases from V and 1 base from J, with 11 bases between. The CDR3 sequence: CASSASGINYGYTF. The CDR3 DNA is TGTGCCAGTAGTGCATCGGGGATTAACTATGGCTACACCTTC.

V usage is TRBV6-1 and J usage is TRBJ2-2, with D possibly matching TRBD2 (6 bases). Germline V CDR1 and CDR2: MNHNS, SASEGT. Between the trimmed V and J ends, which lost 10 bases and 5 bases, there was a span of 17 bases. The CDR3 runs to 14 residues. The DNA for the CDR3 is TGTGCCAACCGCAGGGACTTTACTACCGGGGAGCTGTTTTTT. Protein: CANRRDFTTGELFF.

This chain connects TRBV10-1 to TRBJ1-1; possibly TRBD1 for D (5 bases). The CDR3 is 14 residues long. Per the germline V gene, CDR1 is WNHNN and CDR2 is SYGVQD (reference sequence). V dropped 2 bases and J dropped 5 bases, with 12 bases sitting between them. CDR3 bases: TGCGCCAGCAGTGAGGCAGGGTTGGGGACTGAAGCTTTCTTT. This codes for CASSEAGLGTEAFF.

The chain carries TRBV9 and TRBJ1-5; 7 bases match TRBD1. The V segment lost 2 bases and the J segment 3 bases; nucleotides outside the gene matches: 5. This CDR3 spans 15 amino acids. The germline gives CDR1 SGDLS, CDR2 YYNGEE. DNA of the CDR3: TGTGCCAGCAGCGTCGCAGGGACAGTCAATCAGCCCCAGCATTTT. It yields the protein CASSVAGTVNQPQHF. Supplemented by reference TRBV9 and TRBJ1-5, the full variable domain reads DSGVTQTPKHLITATGQRVTLRCSPRSGDLSVYWYQQSLDQGLQFLIQYYNGEERAKGNILERFSAQQFPDLHSELNLSSLELGDSALYFCASSVAGTVNQPQHFGDGTRLSIL.

As DNA, the CDR3 is TGCGCCAGCAGCCAGACAGGGGCCGCAATGAACACTGAAGCTTTCTTT. Translation gives CASSQTGAAMNTEAFF. The V call is TRBV4-1, the J call TRBJ1-1; 8 nucleotides match TRBD1. The trim removed 3 bases at V and 0 bases at J, leaving 6 bases unmatched. CDR3 size: 16 residues. The germline gives CDR1 MGHRA, CDR2 YSYEKL.

The gene calls are TRBV6-6 and TRBJ2-7; TRBD1 matches 9 bases. The CDR3 runs 15 residues. From germline, CDR1 is MNHNY and CDR2 SVGAGI (reference sequence). V trimming: 1 base; J trimming: 7 bases; junction bases outside the gene matches: 8. CDR3 sequence (DNA): TGTGCCAGCAGTTACTTGGGACAGGGTTTGGGGGAGCAGTACTTC. Encoded protein: CASSYLGQGLGEQYF.

V usage is TRBV10-1 and J usage is TRBJ2-2; D might be TRBD2 (7 bases). The CDR3 consists of 16 residues. Germline V gene sequence: CDR1 WNHNN, CDR2 SYGVQD (reference sequence). The V end lost 0 bases, the J end lost 3 bases, and 11 bases lay between the germline ends. CDR3: CASSESKGGDTGELFF. CDR3 in DNA: TGCGCCAGCAGTGAGTCGAAGGGGGGGGACACCGGGGAGCTGTTTTTT.

This clone was observed a single time. Other nucleotide sequences in the sample specify the same CDR3. V gene TRBV7-9 combines with J gene TRBJ1-1; tentatively, D is TRBD1 (6 bases). Germline V lookup: CDR1 SEHNR, CDR2 FQNEAQ (reference sequence). The CDR3 is 11 amino acids. V was clipped by 4 bases and J by 8 bases, with 8 bases between them. The CDR3 DNA sequence: TGTGCCAGCAGCTCCGGGACAGAAGCTTTCTTT. It specifies CASSSGTEAFF.

The rearrangement links TRBV6-5 to TRBJ2-2, with 10 positions matching TRBD2. CDR3 size: 15 residues. With 6 bases clipped from V and 2 bases from J, the junction kept 3 bases outside the gene matches. In germline, CDR1 is MNHEY, CDR2 SVGAGI. The CDR3 coding sequence is TGTGCCAGCAGGGGACTAGCGAAAAACACCGGGGAGCTGTTTTTT. Its translation: CASRGLAKNTGELFF.